A selection of T cell receptor beta chains follows, all from one sample in a study of T cells in Graves' hyperthyroidism and ophthalmopathy. TCRdb reprocessed the multiplex PCR reads with MiXCR, giving one entry per CDR3 protein. This sample has around 660,000 distinct CDR3 sequences, with 45% found just once. The sample was peripheral blood or thyroid tissue (not recorded which). The source is an adult man with Graves' disease, either hyperthyroidism or ophthalmopathy (not recorded which). The CDR3 runs from the conserved cysteine through the conserved F or W. Fields, in order: clone size, J gene, D gene, V gene, CDR3 DNA, CDR3 protein. A D gene is named only where the DNA matches it firmly. Clone size is not always given. Where it is, it says once, few, many or a class for expanded clones.

>.|TRBJ1-2|.|TRBV2
TGTGCCAGCCCTCCGGACTCGGGGTCCTATGGCTACACCTTC
CASPPDSGSYGYTF
>.|TRBJ1-4|.|TRBV7-9
TGTGCCAGCAGCCGGGGCAGGGAAAAACTGTTTTTT
CASSRGREKLFF
>few|TRBJ2-7|.|TRBV7-9
TGTGCCAGCAGCTCAAGACGGAGGGTCCACGAGCAGTACTTC
CASSSRRRVHEQYF
>.|TRBJ2-6|.|TRBV7-2
TGTGCCAGCAGCTTAGTATGGCAGGGGAGCTCTGGGGCCAACGTCCTGACTTTC
CASSLVWQGSSGANVLTF
>few|TRBJ2-7|TRBD1|TRBV24-1
TGTGCCACCAGTGATCGACAGGGGACTCTCTACGAGCAGTACTTC
CATSDRQGTLYEQYF
>.|TRBJ2-7|TRBD1|TRBV29-1
TGCAGCGTGGCAACAGGGGGCTACGAGCAGTACTTC
CSVATGGYEQYF
>few|TRBJ2-7|.|TRBV7-3
TGTGCCAGCAGCTTCGGTCGACTAACGTACGAGCAGTACTTC
CASSFGRLTYEQYF
>.|TRBJ1-1|.|TRBV6-5
TGTGCCAGCAGTTACTCGAATGGGGATGAGGCTTTCTTT
CASSYSNGDEAFF
>.|TRBJ1-4|TRBD1|TRBV12-3/TRBV12-4
TGTGCCAGCAGTTTGACAGGGGGAGGGCCAGAAAAACTGTTTTTT
CASSLTGGGPEKLFF
>many|TRBJ1-1|.|TRBV25-1
TGTGCCAGCAGTGACCCTCCGGGACACCTGAACACTGAAGCTTTCTTT
CASSDPPGHLNTEAFF
>.|TRBJ1-5|.|TRBV4-1
TGCGCCAGCAGCCAAACGGGTCTGAGGGAGCCCCAGCATTTT
CASSQTGLREPQHF
>many|TRBJ1-5|.|TRBV7-9
TGTGCCAGCAGCCATGGGGCCGGCGTAAATCAGCCCCAGCATTTT
CASSHGAGVNQPQHF
>many|TRBJ2-5|.|TRBV7-9
TGTGCCAGCAGCTACCAAGAGGCCCAGTACTTC
CASSYQEAQYF
>many|TRBJ2-5|TRBD1|TRBV2
TGTGCCAGCAACAGGGGTTTACGAGAGACCCAGTACTTC
CASNRGLRETQYF
>many|TRBJ1-6|.|TRBV7-8
TGTGCCAGCAGCTCCCGCCTTAATTCACCCCTCCACTTT
CASSSRLNSPLHF
>many|TRBJ1-2|.|TRBV29-1
TGCAGCGTTGGGGCTAATTCAATGAGGGGCTACACCTTC
CSVGANSMRGYTF
>.|TRBJ1-2|.|TRBV10-2
TGCGCCAGCAACTGGAACGGACAAAGCGGCTACACCTTC
CASNWNGQSGYTF
>many|TRBJ1-2|.|TRBV7-9
TGTGCCAGCAGCATGACCACTAACTATGGCTACACCTTC
CASSMTTNYGYTF
>many|TRBJ2-5|.|TRBV14
TGTGCCAGCAGCCAATTCGGAGGGAGATTCCAAGAGACCCAGTACTTC
CASSQFGGRFQETQYF
>many|TRBJ1-6|.|TRBV20-1
TGCAGTGCTAGAGATGACAGAAATTCACCCCTCCACTTT
CSARDDRNSPLHF
>few|TRBJ2-7|.|TRBV5-1
TGCGCCAGCAGCCACAGAGACTCCTACGAGCAGTACTTC
CASSHRDSYEQYF
>few|TRBJ1-5|TRBD1|TRBV11-2
TGTGCCAGCAACGACAGGGATAGCAATCAGCCCCAGCATTTT
CASNDRDSNQPQHF
>.|TRBJ1-2|.|TRBV5-1
TGCGCCAGCAGCTTGGGGGGGACAACCCGGGGCTACACCTTC
CASSLGGTTRGYTF
>.|TRBJ1-2|.|TRBV29-1
TGCAGCGTGCAAAGGCAGTCTAACTATGGCTACACCTTC
CSVQRQSNYGYTF
>.|TRBJ1-1|.|TRBV29-1
TGCAGCGTTGACGTTTTCAACACTGAAGCTCTCTTT
CSVDVFNTEALF
>few|TRBJ2-7|.|TRBV11-1
TGTGTCAGCAGCTTAGCCCTAGGGGACTTCTACGAGCAGTACTTC
CVSSLALGDFYEQYF
>.|TRBJ2-7|TRBD1|TRBV29-1
TGCAGCGTTACCGGACAGGGGTCGTCCTACGAGCAGTACTTC
CSVTGQGSSYEQYF
>.|TRBJ1-3|.|TRBV29-1
TGCAGCGTGAGCCGGTTGAACACCATATATTTT
CSVSRLNTIYF
>few|TRBJ2-7|TRBD2|TRBV2
TGTGCCAGCAGCTTTGCTAGCGGGGATACCTACGAGCAGTACTTC
CASSFASGDTYEQYF
>.|TRBJ1-1|TRBD1|TRBV20-1
TGCAGTGCTAGAGATCGACTCAGGGGGTCCACTGAAGCTTTCTTT
CSARDRLRGSTEAFF
>many|TRBJ2-7|TRBD1|TRBV7-9
TGTGCCAGCAGCTTCGGACAGGGTGACCACGAGCAGTACTTC
CASSFGQGDHEQYF
>.|TRBJ2-7|TRBD2|TRBV20-1
TGCAGTGCCCCCACCGCGGGCCGACTAGCGGGGACCTACGAGCAGTACTTC
CSAPTAGRLAGTYEQYF
>few|TRBJ1-4|.|TRBV7-9
TGTGCCTGGAGAGGGCAGGCAACTAATGAAAAACTGTTTTTT
CAWRGQATNEKLFF
>few|TRBJ1-2|.|TRBV7-2
TGTGCCAGCAGCCAAGGACAGTTATATGGCTACACCTTC
CASSQGQLYGYTF
>many|TRBJ1-3|.|TRBV29-1
TGCAGCGTTGCGGCCTCTGGAAACACCATATATTTT
CSVAASGNTIYF
>.|TRBJ1-3|.|TRBV2
TGTGCCAGCAGTGAAGACGGCTTAAAAAACACCATATATTTT
CASSEDGLKNTIYF
>many|TRBJ1-5|.|TRBV10-2
TGCGCAGATGGGGTGGGCAATCAGCCCCAGCATTTT
CADGVGNQPQHF
>few|TRBJ2-5|TRBD2|TRBV7-9
TGTGCCAGCAGCTTAGATGGGCTAGCGGGAAGAGAGACCCAGTACTTC
CASSLDGLAGRETQYF
>few|TRBJ1-2|.|TRBV9
TGTGCCAGCAGCGGTAGAAGGGCTACTTTGGGGTATGGCTACACCTTC
CASSGRRATLGYGYTF
>.|TRBJ1-3|.|TRBV29-1
TGCAGCGTTGAACAGGGGAGTCGTAACACCATATATTTT
CSVEQGSRNTIYF
>.|TRBJ2-7|.|TRBV20-1
TGCAGTGCGGGCCGATACGAGCAGTACTTC
CSAGRYEQYF
>.|TRBJ2-2|.|TRBV29-1
TGCAGCGTTGTTTCGGGGACAATAAACACCGGGGAGCTGTTTTTT
CSVVSGTINTGELFF
>few|TRBJ2-5|TRBD2|TRBV19
TGTGCCAGTAGTTCTCCCGGGACTAGCGGGTTCGGCGAGACCCAGTACTTC
CASSSPGTSGFGETQYF
>.|TRBJ1-1|.|TRBV20-1
TGCAGTGCTAGGAAGGGGGTGAACACTGAAGCTTTCTTT
CSARKGVNTEAFF
>many|TRBJ1-1|.|TRBV25-1
TGTGCCAGCAGCGGGATCGGTAACACTGAAGCTTTCTTT
CASSGIGNTEAFF
>.|TRBJ2-7|.|TRBV12-3/TRBV12-4
TGTGTCAGCAGTTTAGGGGGGCTGAGCTCCTACGAGCAGTACTTC
CVSSLGGLSSYEQYF
>.|TRBJ2-2|TRBD2|TRBV9
TGTGCCAGCAGCGACGCCCTAGCGGGAGGGCCGGGCACCGGGGAGCTGTTTTTT
CASSDALAGGPGTGELFF
>few|TRBJ2-5|.|TRBV20-1
TGCAGTGCTAGAGGCAGAGTCAGGGCCCAAGAGACCCAGTACTTC
CSARGRVRAQETQYF
>few|TRBJ1-1|.|TRBV7-6
TGTGCCAGCAGCTTAGCGCCAGGGGTTGAAACTGAAGCTTTCTTT
CASSLAPGVETEAFF